This is a list of T cell receptor beta chains from one sample in a study of shared clonotypes between healthy human individuals. The data were produced by immunoSEQ multiplex PCR, yet TCRdb's version contains in-frame clones alone and is incomplete. The sample includes approximately 2.5 million clones, more than 90% of them seen just once. Sequenced sample: naive CD4+ T cells sorted from blood. The origin of the receptors is a man aged 18-30 years in good health. Both conserved end residues are part of each CDR3. Each record gives: clone size, D gene, J gene, V gene, CDR3 DNA, CDR3 protein. The D gene is left open where the match is weak. Only part of the rows carry a size: once, few, many, or a class if the clone is expanded.

clone size: few; D gene: TRBD1; J gene: TRBJ2-5; V gene: TRBV11-3; CDR3 DNA: TGTGCCAGCAGCCCAGGACAGGGCCAAGAGACCCAGTACTTC; CDR3 protein: CASSPGQGQETQYF
clone size: .; D gene: .; J gene: TRBJ2-6; V gene: TRBV6-1; CDR3 DNA: TGTGCCAGCAGTGAATACCGACGTACTGGGGCCAACGTCCTGACTTTC; CDR3 protein: CASSEYRRTGANVLTF
clone size: .; D gene: .; J gene: TRBJ2-7; V gene: TRBV28; CDR3 DNA: TGTGCCAGCAGTCCGAGTTACAGGGACTCCTACGAGCAGTACTTC; CDR3 protein: CASSPSYRDSYEQYF
clone size: .; D gene: TRBD1; J gene: TRBJ1-4; V gene: TRBV5-4; CDR3 DNA: TGTGCCAGCAGCCTCAAGACAGGGGGTAATAATGAAAAACTGTTTTTT; CDR3 protein: CASSLKTGGNNEKLFF
clone size: .; D gene: .; J gene: TRBJ1-1; V gene: TRBV27; CDR3 DNA: TGTGCCAGCAGACTCGGGAGCACTGAAGCTTTCTTT; CDR3 protein: CASRLGSTEAFF
clone size: .; D gene: .; J gene: TRBJ2-7; V gene: TRBV11-2; CDR3 DNA: TGTGCCAGCAGCCCCTTTGACGAGCAGTACTTC; CDR3 protein: CASSPFDEQYF
clone size: .; D gene: .; J gene: TRBJ1-2; V gene: TRBV19; CDR3 DNA: TGTGCCACCGGGACACCCCAGGGAAATGGCTACACCTTC; CDR3 protein: CATGTPQGNGYTF
clone size: .; D gene: .; J gene: TRBJ2-6; V gene: TRBV7-2; CDR3 DNA: TGTGCCAGCAGCTTAGACGGACGGACCTCTGGGGCCAACGTCCTGACTTTC; CDR3 protein: CASSLDGRTSGANVLTF
clone size: .; D gene: .; J gene: TRBJ1-1; V gene: TRBV29-1; CDR3 DNA: TGCAGCGTAGCTACAGGGATAACTGAAGCTTTCTTT; CDR3 protein: CSVATGITEAFF
clone size: once; D gene: .; J gene: TRBJ1-2; V gene: TRBV28; CDR3 DNA: TGTGCCAGCAGTTCACGGACGGACTACACCTTC; CDR3 protein: CASSSRTDYTF
clone size: .; D gene: .; J gene: TRBJ1-1; V gene: TRBV4-1; CDR3 DNA: TGCGCCAGCAGCCAAGATAGAAACAGTAGAAACATGAACACTGAAGCTTTCTTT; CDR3 protein: CASSQDRNSRNMNTEAFF
clone size: few; D gene: .; J gene: TRBJ1-1; V gene: TRBV6-1; CDR3 DNA: TGTGCCAGCAGTAGACAAGGACAGTCTGAAGCTTTCTTT; CDR3 protein: CASSRQGQSEAFF
clone size: .; D gene: .; J gene: TRBJ1-1; V gene: TRBV29-1; CDR3 DNA: TGCAGCGTCGCCCGGGGACCGAACACTGAAGCTTTCTTT; CDR3 protein: CSVARGPNTEAFF
clone size: .; D gene: .; J gene: TRBJ2-7; V gene: TRBV6-6; CDR3 DNA: TGTGCCAGCAGTCCAACCGGGACACCCCCAGGCGAGCAGTACTTC; CDR3 protein: CASSPTGTPPGEQYF
clone size: .; D gene: TRBD1; J gene: TRBJ1-5; V gene: TRBV19; CDR3 DNA: TGTGCCAGTAGTATTCAGGGGGGAACCAGGGGTCAGCCCCAGCATTTT; CDR3 protein: CASSIQGGTRGQPQHF
clone size: .; D gene: TRBD2; J gene: TRBJ2-5; V gene: TRBV6-5; CDR3 DNA: TGTGCCAGCAGTTGGGGACTAGCGGATTCTCAAGAGACCCAGTACTTC; CDR3 protein: CASSWGLADSQETQYF
clone size: .; D gene: .; J gene: TRBJ1-3; V gene: TRBV9; CDR3 DNA: TGTGCCAGCAGCGAGGAGGGGGGGCCTGGAAACACCATATATTTT; CDR3 protein: CASSEEGGPGNTIYF
clone size: .; D gene: .; J gene: TRBJ2-2; V gene: TRBV18; CDR3 DNA: TGTGCCAGCTCACCACGAGTCGAGGGGGAGCTGTTTTTT; CDR3 protein: CASSPRVEGELFF
clone size: .; D gene: .; J gene: TRBJ1-2; V gene: TRBV28; CDR3 DNA: TGTGCCAGCAGCCGAAGCGAGCGGGGCTCCTATGGCTACACCTTC; CDR3 protein: CASSRSERGSYGYTF
clone size: .; D gene: .; J gene: TRBJ2-7; V gene: TRBV30; CDR3 DNA: TGTGCCGGCCGGGACCATTCCTACGAGCAGTACTTC; CDR3 protein: CAGRDHSYEQYF
clone size: few; D gene: TRBD1; J gene: TRBJ1-6; V gene: TRBV18; CDR3 DNA: TGTGCCAGCTCACCACTACAGGGGTTGGGACCCCTCCACTTT; CDR3 protein: CASSPLQGLGPLHF
clone size: .; D gene: .; J gene: TRBJ2-5; V gene: TRBV2; CDR3 DNA: TGTGCCAGCAGCCTCCTGGGGTCCGGGGAGACCCAGTACTTC; CDR3 protein: CASSLLGSGETQYF
clone size: few; D gene: .; J gene: TRBJ1-1; V gene: TRBV9; CDR3 DNA: TGTGCCAGCAGCAACAGGGCTGAATTGAACACTGAAGCTTTCTTT; CDR3 protein: CASSNRAELNTEAFF
clone size: .; D gene: TRBD1; J gene: TRBJ1-4; V gene: TRBV30; CDR3 DNA: TGTGCCTGGAGTGTAGGTGGGACCGGGACAGGGATCTCTAGGGAACTGTTTTTT; CDR3 protein: CAWSVGGTGTGISRELFF
clone size: once; D gene: TRBD1; J gene: TRBJ1-2; V gene: TRBV28; CDR3 DNA: TGTGCCAGCAGACGCACAGGGGGTATCTATGGCTACACCTTC; CDR3 protein: CASRRTGGIYGYTF
clone size: .; D gene: .; J gene: TRBJ1-1; V gene: TRBV28; CDR3 DNA: TGTGCCAGCAGTTTGGCCCCCTACGAAGCTTTCTTT; CDR3 protein: CASSLAPYEAFF
clone size: .; D gene: .; J gene: TRBJ2-6; V gene: TRBV9; CDR3 DNA: TGTGCCAGCAGCGAGGGACGGTCCAACGTCCTGACTTTC; CDR3 protein: CASSEGRSNVLTF
clone size: .; D gene: .; J gene: TRBJ1-4; V gene: TRBV2; CDR3 DNA: TGTGCCAGCAGGAGGACAGCAACTAATGAAAAACTGTTTTTT; CDR3 protein: CASRRTATNEKLFF
clone size: .; D gene: .; J gene: TRBJ1-5; V gene: TRBV2; CDR3 DNA: TGTGCCAGCAGTTACTCCAGGATTAGCAATCAGCCCCAGCATTTT; CDR3 protein: CASSYSRISNQPQHF
clone size: .; D gene: .; J gene: TRBJ1-5; V gene: TRBV30; CDR3 DNA: TGTGCCTGGAGTGTGGGAGGGAATCAGCCCCAGCATTTT; CDR3 protein: CAWSVGGNQPQHF
clone size: .; D gene: TRBD1; J gene: TRBJ2-7; V gene: TRBV19; CDR3 DNA: TGTGCCAGCACTACTCCCGGGACAGGGGGCACTTACGAGCAGTACTTC; CDR3 protein: CASTTPGTGGTYEQYF
clone size: .; D gene: TRBD2; J gene: TRBJ2-3; V gene: TRBV7-3; CDR3 DNA: TGTGCCAGCAGCAGCGGGGGGACTTTCACAGATACGCAGTATTTT; CDR3 protein: CASSSGGTFTDTQYF
clone size: .; D gene: .; J gene: TRBJ2-7; V gene: TRBV23-1; CDR3 DNA: TGCGCCAGCGGCCTAGGGACTCTTAACTCCTACGAGCAGTACTTC; CDR3 protein: CASGLGTLNSYEQYF
clone size: .; D gene: .; J gene: TRBJ2-7; V gene: TRBV28; CDR3 DNA: TGTGCCAGCAGCACCTCCGACAGGAGAGGTAAGTCCTACGAGCAGTACTTC; CDR3 protein: CASSTSDRRGKSYEQYF
clone size: .; D gene: TRBD2; J gene: TRBJ2-7; V gene: TRBV10-3; CDR3 DNA: TGTGCCATCAGCCCCGGCCTAGCGGCTGCCTACGAGCAGTACTTC; CDR3 protein: CAISPGLAAAYEQYF
clone size: .; D gene: .; J gene: TRBJ1-2; V gene: TRBV6-5; CDR3 DNA: TGTGCCAGCAGTTACGGTTGGGGGATTAACTATGGCTACACCTTC; CDR3 protein: CASSYGWGINYGYTF
clone size: .; D gene: TRBD1; J gene: TRBJ1-1; V gene: TRBV18; CDR3 DNA: TGTGCCAGCTCACCCCTGGACAGGGCCTACGCTTTCTTT; CDR3 protein: CASSPLDRAYAFF
clone size: once; D gene: .; J gene: TRBJ1-5; V gene: TRBV7-9; CDR3 DNA: TGTGCCAGCAGTCAACTAGGGGAAGAGCCCCAGCATTTT; CDR3 protein: CASSQLGEEPQHF
clone size: .; D gene: .; J gene: TRBJ2-7; V gene: TRBV2; CDR3 DNA: TGTGCCAGCAGTTTGGGACACCTATTATCCTACGAGCAGTACTTC; CDR3 protein: CASSLGHLLSYEQYF
clone size: .; D gene: .; J gene: TRBJ2-7; V gene: TRBV15; CDR3 DNA: TGTGCCACCAGCAGAGACAGGGCAACCTACGAGCAGTACTTC; CDR3 protein: CATSRDRATYEQYF
clone size: .; D gene: TRBD1; J gene: TRBJ2-2; V gene: TRBV30; CDR3 DNA: TGTGCCTGGAACCCGGGACAGGGAGTCACCGGGGAGCTGTTTTTT; CDR3 protein: CAWNPGQGVTGELFF
clone size: .; D gene: TRBD2; J gene: TRBJ2-3; V gene: TRBV29-1; CDR3 DNA: TGCAGCGTTGAAGCGGGGGGGGCGGCGCAGTATTTT; CDR3 protein: CSVEAGGAAQYF
clone size: .; D gene: TRBD1; J gene: TRBJ1-2; V gene: TRBV7-6; CDR3 DNA: TGTGCCAGCAGCCCCCAGTTTCCCGGGACAGGGTTGGGCTATGGCTACACCTTC; CDR3 protein: CASSPQFPGTGLGYGYTF
clone size: once; D gene: TRBD1; J gene: TRBJ1-4; V gene: TRBV28; CDR3 DNA: TGTGCCAGCAGTGACGACAGGGTCCCAATACTGTTTTTT; CDR3 protein: CASSDDRVPILFF
clone size: .; D gene: TRBD1; J gene: TRBJ1-2; V gene: TRBV5-1; CDR3 DNA: TGCGCCAGCAGTTTGGGACAGGGAGAAGGCTACACCTTC; CDR3 protein: CASSLGQGEGYTF
clone size: .; D gene: .; J gene: TRBJ2-7; V gene: TRBV5-1; CDR3 DNA: TGCGCCAGCAGCTTGGCCACCCAGGGGTACGAGCAGTACTTC; CDR3 protein: CASSLATQGYEQYF
clone size: .; D gene: TRBD1; J gene: TRBJ2-5; V gene: TRBV7-9; CDR3 DNA: TGTGCCAGCAGCTTCCGGACAGGGGGGTTCCGACAAGAGACCCAGTACTTC; CDR3 protein: CASSFRTGGFRQETQYF
clone size: .; D gene: .; J gene: TRBJ1-2; V gene: TRBV4-3; CDR3 DNA: TGCGCCAGCAGCCAAGAGCAGGACGCGCGGGGTTTTGGCTACACCTTC; CDR3 protein: CASSQEQDARGFGYTF
clone size: .; D gene: .; J gene: TRBJ1-2; V gene: TRBV14; CDR3 DNA: TGTGCCAGCAGCCAATCGGGGTATGACGGCTACACCTTC; CDR3 protein: CASSQSGYDGYTF
clone size: few; D gene: .; J gene: TRBJ1-6; V gene: TRBV6-5; CDR3 DNA: TGTGCCAGCAGTTACACAACGCGCAATTCACCCCTCCACTTT; CDR3 protein: CASSYTTRNSPLHF
clone size: .; D gene: .; J gene: TRBJ2-5; V gene: TRBV12-5; CDR3 DNA: TGTGCTAGTGCCCATGGGGGGGGGCTCCAAGAGACCCAGTACTTC; CDR3 protein: CASAHGGGLQETQYF
clone size: .; D gene: .; J gene: TRBJ1-5; V gene: TRBV18; CDR3 DNA: TGTGCCAGCTCAACGGTCCCTGCTCTAGGGAATCAGCCCCAGCATTTT; CDR3 protein: CASSTVPALGNQPQHF